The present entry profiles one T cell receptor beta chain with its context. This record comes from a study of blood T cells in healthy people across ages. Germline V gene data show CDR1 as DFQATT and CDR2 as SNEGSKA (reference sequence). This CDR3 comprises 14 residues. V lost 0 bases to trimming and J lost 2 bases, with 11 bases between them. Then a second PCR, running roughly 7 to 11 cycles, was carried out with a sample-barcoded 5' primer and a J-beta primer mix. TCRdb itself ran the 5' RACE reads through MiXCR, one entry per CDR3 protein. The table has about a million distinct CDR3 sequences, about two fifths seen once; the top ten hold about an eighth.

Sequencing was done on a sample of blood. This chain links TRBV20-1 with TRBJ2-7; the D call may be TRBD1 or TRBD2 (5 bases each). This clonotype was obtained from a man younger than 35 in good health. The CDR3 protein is CSARDGGVTYEQYF. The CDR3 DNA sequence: TGCAGTGCTAGAGATGGGGGAGTCACCTACGAGCAGTACTTC.